This T cell receptor (beta chain) was obtained from a study of blood T cell repertoires in COVID-19. Overall study: Sites in the United States, Italy and Spain provided acute and convalescent COVID-19 samples. From T cells, B-cell-depleted T cells, or PBMCs came the material, which was cDNA or gDNA.

As handled by the study authors: How many nucleated cells were present was estimated from reference gene primer amplification. Generated by immunoSEQ multiplex PCR, the TCRdb table keeps only in-frame clones and is missing some. That table is the source of V, J and clone size, and D and trimming were worked out from the DNA. The sample records 45,000 to 65,000 clones, about four fifths being singletons. This CDR3 spans 16 amino acids. The germline V gene has CDR1 MNHEY and CDR2 SMNVEV (reference sequence). Trimming removed 6 bases from V and 7 bases from J; junction bases left unmatched: 17. This clone was seen a single time.

This rearrangement joins TRBV27 to TRBJ2-5; 7 nucleotides agree with TRBD1. The origin of this receptor is a human donor in a cohort sampled during active COVID-19. The material sequenced was peripheral blood. The CDR3 DNA reads as TGTGCCAGCAGCCCAAGTGACAGGGTAATAGTAGGGACCCAGTACTTC. It specifies CASSPSDRVIVGTQYF.